Listed below are T cell receptor beta chains from one sample, sequenced in a study of cytomegalovirus exposure and HLA in healthy donors. Some clones are missing from TCRdb's copy, which holds only in-frame ones; the method was immunoSEQ multiplex PCR. The sample shows roughly 230,000 clones, about 92% of them seen only once. The specimen was PBMCs. The receptors shown here come from a woman in her twenties or thirties in good health and CMV-seronegative. CDR3s include the opening cysteine and the closing phenylalanine or tryptophan. A D gene is named only where the DNA matches it firmly. Size is stated for part of the rows, as once, few or many counts, or as a class when the clone is expanded.

v_gene: TRBV7-2
d_gene: TRBD2
j_gene: TRBJ2-3
abundance: .
CDR3nt: TGTGCCAGCCGACTAGCGGGCACAGATACGCAGTATTTT
CDR3aa: CASRLAGTDTQYF

v_gene: TRBV7-7
d_gene: .
j_gene: TRBJ2-2
abundance: .
CDR3nt: TGTGCCAGCAGCTTAAATCCCGGGGACGGGGAGCTGTTTTTT
CDR3aa: CASSLNPGDGELFF

v_gene: TRBV10-3
d_gene: TRBD2
j_gene: TRBJ2-7
abundance: .
CDR3nt: TGTGCCATCAGGACTAGCATGAACGAGCAGTACTTC
CDR3aa: CAIRTSMNEQYF

v_gene: TRBV25-1
d_gene: .
j_gene: TRBJ2-1
abundance: .
CDR3nt: TGTGCCAGCAGTGAACCGGGGATCAAGGGTTATGAGCAGTTCTTC
CDR3aa: CASSEPGIKGYEQFF

v_gene: TRBV6-5
d_gene: TRBD1
j_gene: TRBJ2-7
abundance: .
CDR3nt: TGTGCCAGCAGTAAGGGACAGGTAGTGTACGAGCAGTACTTC
CDR3aa: CASSKGQVVYEQYF

v_gene: TRBV11-2
d_gene: .
j_gene: TRBJ2-5
abundance: .
CDR3nt: TGTGCCAGCAGCTTAGCCTCAGACCAAGAGACCCAGTACTTC
CDR3aa: CASSLASDQETQYF

v_gene: TRBV2
d_gene: .
j_gene: TRBJ1-3
abundance: many
CDR3nt: TGTGCCAGCAGGGACTTCGGGGACACCATATATTTT
CDR3aa: CASRDFGDTIYF

v_gene: TRBV27
d_gene: TRBD1
j_gene: TRBJ2-4
abundance: .
CDR3nt: TGTGCCAGCAGGGGGACAGGGGCCAAAAACATTCAGTACTTC
CDR3aa: CASRGTGAKNIQYF

v_gene: TRBV5-6
d_gene: TRBD1
j_gene: TRBJ2-7
abundance: .
CDR3nt: TGTGCCAGCAGCTGGGGGGACAGGAGTATGCACGAGCAGTACTTC
CDR3aa: CASSWGDRSMHEQYF

v_gene: TRBV27
d_gene: .
j_gene: TRBJ2-7
abundance: .
CDR3nt: TGTGCCAGCAGTTCCCTTCCCGTGACCGACGAGCAGTACTTC
CDR3aa: CASSSLPVTDEQYF

v_gene: TRBV7-9
d_gene: .
j_gene: TRBJ2-3
abundance: .
CDR3nt: TGTGCCAGCAGCTCCCCAGCCAGAGGACTTGGTTTT
CDR3aa: CASSSPARGLGF

v_gene: TRBV7-9
d_gene: .
j_gene: TRBJ2-7
abundance: .
CDR3nt: TGTGCCAGCAGCCTCGAATTCTACGAGCAGTACTTC
CDR3aa: CASSLEFYEQYF

v_gene: TRBV7-2
d_gene: .
j_gene: TRBJ2-3
abundance: .
CDR3nt: TGTGCCAGCAGCCCCGTGGTGGATACGCAGTATTTT
CDR3aa: CASSPVVDTQYF

v_gene: TRBV4-3
d_gene: TRBD2
j_gene: TRBJ2-1
abundance: .
CDR3nt: TGCGCCAGCAGCCAAGGAACTAGCGGATACAATGAGCAGTTCTTC
CDR3aa: CASSQGTSGYNEQFF

v_gene: TRBV6-1
d_gene: .
j_gene: TRBJ2-5
abundance: once
CDR3nt: TGTGCCAGCAGTGAACTTATCGGAGGGGGTGAGACCCAGTACTTC
CDR3aa: CASSELIGGGETQYF

v_gene: TRBV4-2
d_gene: TRBD2
j_gene: TRBJ2-7
abundance: .
CDR3nt: TGTGCCAGCAGCCAAGTCCGGGGGGTCGGGCACGAGCAGTACTTC
CDR3aa: CASSQVRGVGHEQYF

v_gene: TRBV5-1
d_gene: .
j_gene: TRBJ2-7
abundance: .
CDR3nt: TGCGCCAGCTGGGACGGCCTAAACGAGCAGTACTTC
CDR3aa: CASWDGLNEQYF

v_gene: TRBV30
d_gene: TRBD1
j_gene: TRBJ1-2
abundance: few
CDR3nt: TGTGCCTGGAGTACCCCAGGGGGACTTTATGGCTACACCTTC
CDR3aa: CAWSTPGGLYGYTF

v_gene: TRBV6-5
d_gene: .
j_gene: TRBJ2-1
abundance: .
CDR3nt: TGTGCCAGCAAGGACTCCTACAATGAGCAGTTCTTC
CDR3aa: CASKDSYNEQFF

v_gene: TRBV5-4
d_gene: .
j_gene: TRBJ2-3
abundance: .
CDR3nt: TGTGCCAGCAGCTTTAGCACAGATACGCAGTATTTT
CDR3aa: CASSFSTDTQYF

v_gene: TRBV7-8
d_gene: .
j_gene: TRBJ1-1
abundance: once
CDR3nt: TGTGCCAGCAGCTCATCCAGGGTCGCTGGGCCTGAAGCTTTCTTT
CDR3aa: CASSSSRVAGPEAFF

v_gene: TRBV6-6
d_gene: .
j_gene: TRBJ1-1
abundance: .
CDR3nt: TGTGCCAGCAGTTACTCAAGACAGGTAAAAGCTTTCTTT
CDR3aa: CASSYSRQVKAFF

v_gene: TRBV13
d_gene: .
j_gene: TRBJ1-5
abundance: .
CDR3nt: TGTGCCAGCAGCTTAAGGCAGGGTGATCAGCCCCAGCATTTT
CDR3aa: CASSLRQGDQPQHF

v_gene: TRBV11-2
d_gene: TRBD2
j_gene: TRBJ2-1
abundance: .
CDR3nt: TGTGCCAGCAGCCGACTAGCGGGAGGAGCCTACAATGAGCAGTTCTTC
CDR3aa: CASSRLAGGAYNEQFF

v_gene: TRBV28
d_gene: TRBD2
j_gene: TRBJ2-1
abundance: .
CDR3nt: TGTGCCAGCGCGCCCCTGGGGGAGGGGCCCAATGAGCAGTTCTTC
CDR3aa: CASAPLGEGPNEQFF

v_gene: TRBV27
d_gene: .
j_gene: TRBJ2-3
abundance: .
CDR3nt: TGTGCCAGCAGTCCGGGACGGGTCCTCACAGATACGCAGTATTTT
CDR3aa: CASSPGRVLTDTQYF

v_gene: TRBV7-9
d_gene: TRBD1
j_gene: TRBJ2-5
abundance: .
CDR3nt: TGTGCCAGCAGCTTAGCATCCGGGACAGGGCAAGAGACCCAGTACTTC
CDR3aa: CASSLASGTGQETQYF

v_gene: TRBV28
d_gene: .
j_gene: TRBJ2-7
abundance: .
CDR3nt: TGTGCCAGCAGAGAACGGGAGCCCTACGAGCAGTACTTC
CDR3aa: CASREREPYEQYF

v_gene: TRBV5-4
d_gene: .
j_gene: TRBJ2-6
abundance: .
CDR3nt: TGTGCCAGCAGCTCCGATGGACAGAACTCTGGGGCCAACGTCCTGACTTTC
CDR3aa: CASSSDGQNSGANVLTF

v_gene: TRBV18
d_gene: TRBD2
j_gene: TRBJ2-5
abundance: .
CDR3nt: TGTGCCAGCTCACCACCGGGACTAAAAGAGACCCAGTACTTC
CDR3aa: CASSPPGLKETQYF

v_gene: TRBV6-5
d_gene: .
j_gene: TRBJ2-3
abundance: .
CDR3nt: TGTGCCAGCCGTTTGTTGGGGACAGATACGCAGTATTTT
CDR3aa: CASRLLGTDTQYF

v_gene: TRBV5-6
d_gene: .
j_gene: TRBJ2-3
abundance: .
CDR3nt: TGTGCCAGCAGCTTCGTAGATACGCAGTATTTT
CDR3aa: CASSFVDTQYF

v_gene: TRBV27
d_gene: .
j_gene: TRBJ2-7
abundance: .
CDR3nt: TGTGCCAGCAGTTTATCTGGCAGGGCCGGGTACGAGCAGTACTTC
CDR3aa: CASSLSGRAGYEQYF

v_gene: TRBV11-2
d_gene: .
j_gene: TRBJ2-2
abundance: .
CDR3nt: TGTGCCAGCAGCTTTGGACAAAGAACCGGGGAGCTGTTTTTT
CDR3aa: CASSFGQRTGELFF

v_gene: TRBV28
d_gene: TRBD1
j_gene: TRBJ2-4
abundance: few
CDR3nt: TGTGCCAGCAGTCCCCCCGGGACAGGTTTAAACATTCAGTACTTC
CDR3aa: CASSPPGTGLNIQYF

v_gene: TRBV9
d_gene: TRBD2
j_gene: TRBJ2-7
abundance: .
CDR3nt: TGTGCCAGCAGCGAAACAGCGGGGACCTACGAGCAGTACTTC
CDR3aa: CASSETAGTYEQYF

v_gene: TRBV7-9
d_gene: .
j_gene: TRBJ2-5
abundance: .
CDR3nt: TGTGCCAGCAGCTTAAGCGCGCAAGAGACCCAGTACTTC
CDR3aa: CASSLSAQETQYF

v_gene: TRBV11-2
d_gene: TRBD1
j_gene: TRBJ2-5
abundance: .
CDR3nt: TGTGCCAGCAGCCCCACGCGGGACAGGGTTAAAGAGACCCAGTACTTC
CDR3aa: CASSPTRDRVKETQYF

v_gene: TRBV27
d_gene: .
j_gene: TRBJ2-2
abundance: once
CDR3nt: TGTGCCAGCAGTTTATACACTAACACCGGGGAGCTGTTTTTT
CDR3aa: CASSLYTNTGELFF

v_gene: TRBV7-3
d_gene: .
j_gene: TRBJ1-2
abundance: once
CDR3nt: TGTGCCAGCAGCTTAAATGCGGGACGGCGGGGCTACACCTTC
CDR3aa: CASSLNAGRRGYTF

v_gene: TRBV6-5
d_gene: .
j_gene: TRBJ2-1
abundance: once
CDR3nt: TGTGCCAGCAGTTACGACAGTCACAATGAGCAGTTCTTC
CDR3aa: CASSYDSHNEQFF

v_gene: TRBV4-1
d_gene: .
j_gene: TRBJ2-7
abundance: .
CDR3nt: TGCGCCAGCAGCCAACTCATGGGGGGATACGAGCAGTACTTC
CDR3aa: CASSQLMGGYEQYF

v_gene: TRBV11-1
d_gene: TRBD2
j_gene: TRBJ2-7
abundance: once
CDR3nt: TGTGCCAGCAGCCCCGGGGGGAGGTCCTACGAGCAGTACTTC
CDR3aa: CASSPGGRSYEQYF

v_gene: TRBV5-6
d_gene: .
j_gene: TRBJ2-7
abundance: few
CDR3nt: TGTGCCAGCAGCGTGGGCGACAGCCACGAGCAGTACTTC
CDR3aa: CASSVGDSHEQYF

v_gene: TRBV5-1
d_gene: .
j_gene: TRBJ2-4
abundance: .
CDR3nt: TGCGCCAGCAGCTCGTCCTCGAGGGGGGGTGGAAACATTCAGTACTTC
CDR3aa: CASSSSSRGGGNIQYF

v_gene: TRBV29-1
d_gene: TRBD1
j_gene: TRBJ2-7
abundance: .
CDR3nt: TGCAGCGTTGAGGGGCAGGGGGCGCCCTACGAGCAGTACTTC
CDR3aa: CSVEGQGAPYEQYF

v_gene: TRBV6-1
d_gene: TRBD2
j_gene: TRBJ2-1
abundance: .
CDR3nt: TGTGCCAGCAGGGGGACTAGCGAGAACAATGAGCAGTTCTTC
CDR3aa: CASRGTSENNEQFF

v_gene: TRBV15
d_gene: .
j_gene: TRBJ2-1
abundance: .
CDR3nt: TGTGCCACCAGCAGGGAATTAGTAGGTGAGCAGTTCTTC
CDR3aa: CATSRELVGEQFF

v_gene: TRBV4-2
d_gene: TRBD1
j_gene: TRBJ2-7
abundance: once
CDR3nt: TGTGCCAGCAGCCAAGATGTAGGGACAGGGGGCTACGAGCAGTACTTC
CDR3aa: CASSQDVGTGGYEQYF

v_gene: TRBV27
d_gene: TRBD2
j_gene: TRBJ2-1
abundance: .
CDR3nt: TGTGCCAGCACCCTCCGGGGGGTGGGGAATGAGCAGTTCTTC
CDR3aa: CASTLRGVGNEQFF

v_gene: TRBV10-3
d_gene: .
j_gene: TRBJ2-1
abundance: .
CDR3nt: TGTGCCATCAGTCGGAGGGACAATGAGCAGTTCTTC
CDR3aa: CAISRRDNEQFF

v_gene: TRBV15
d_gene: TRBD1
j_gene: TRBJ1-5
abundance: .
CDR3nt: TGTGCCACCAGCGATCGAGGACAGGGGGCGTTGGGGGGCTACAATCAGCCCCAGCATTTT
CDR3aa: CATSDRGQGALGGYNQPQHF

v_gene: TRBV11-3
d_gene: .
j_gene: TRBJ2-2
abundance: .
CDR3nt: TGTGCCAGCAGCTCCGGCAACACCGGGGAGCTGTTTTTT
CDR3aa: CASSSGNTGELFF

v_gene: TRBV6-1
d_gene: .
j_gene: TRBJ1-1
abundance: .
CDR3nt: TGTGCCAGCAGGGGGGACACTGAAGCTTTCTTT
CDR3aa: CASRGDTEAFF

v_gene: TRBV27
d_gene: .
j_gene: TRBJ2-3
abundance: .
CDR3nt: TGTGCCAGCAGTTTAAAATGGTCTAGCGTTAAACCAGATACGCAGTATTTT
CDR3aa: CASSLKWSSVKPDTQYF

v_gene: TRBV27
d_gene: TRBD2
j_gene: TRBJ2-7
abundance: .
CDR3nt: TGTGCCAGCAGTCAAACCCTAGCGGGAGGGCCATACGAGCAGTACTTC
CDR3aa: CASSQTLAGGPYEQYF

v_gene: TRBV7-8
d_gene: TRBD1
j_gene: TRBJ1-1
abundance: .
CDR3nt: TGTGCCAGCAGCTTAGTGCCCCTTGGCAGGGGGACTGAAGCTTTCTTT
CDR3aa: CASSLVPLGRGTEAFF